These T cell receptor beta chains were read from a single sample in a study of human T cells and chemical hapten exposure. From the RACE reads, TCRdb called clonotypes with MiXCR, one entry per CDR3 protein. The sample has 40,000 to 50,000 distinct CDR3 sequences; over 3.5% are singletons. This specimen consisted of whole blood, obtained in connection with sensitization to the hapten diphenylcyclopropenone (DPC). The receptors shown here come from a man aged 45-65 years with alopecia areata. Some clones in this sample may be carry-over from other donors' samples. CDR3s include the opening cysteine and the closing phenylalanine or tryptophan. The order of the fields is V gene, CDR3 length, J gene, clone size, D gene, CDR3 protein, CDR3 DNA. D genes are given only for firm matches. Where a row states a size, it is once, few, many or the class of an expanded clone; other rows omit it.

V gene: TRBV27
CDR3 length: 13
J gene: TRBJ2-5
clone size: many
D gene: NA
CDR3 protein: CASKMGGSETQYF
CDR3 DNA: TGTGCCAGCAAGATGGGGGGCAGTGAGACCCAGTACTTC

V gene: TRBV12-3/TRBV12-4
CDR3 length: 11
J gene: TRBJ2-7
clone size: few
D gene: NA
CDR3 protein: CASSLSHEQYF
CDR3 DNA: TGTGCCAGCAGTTTAAGCCACGAGCAGTACTTC

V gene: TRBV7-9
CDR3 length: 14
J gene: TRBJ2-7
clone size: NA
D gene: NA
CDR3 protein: CASSSYRDVHEQYF
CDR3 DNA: TGTGCCAGCAGCTCGTACAGGGACGTTCACGAGCAGTACTTC

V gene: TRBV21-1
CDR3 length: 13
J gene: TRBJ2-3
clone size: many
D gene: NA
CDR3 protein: CASSKEGADTQYF
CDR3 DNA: TGTGCCAGCAGCAAAGAAGGAGCAGATACGCAGTATTTT

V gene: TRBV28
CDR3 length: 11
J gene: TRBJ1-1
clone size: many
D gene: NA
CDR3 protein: CASTQSTEAFF
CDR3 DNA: TGTGCCAGCACCCAAAGCACTGAAGCTTTCTTT

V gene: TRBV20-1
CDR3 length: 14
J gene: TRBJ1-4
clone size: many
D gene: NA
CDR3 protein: CSAVVGWDNEKLFF
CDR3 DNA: TGCAGTGCCGTAGTAGGGTGGGATAATGAAAAACTGTTTTTT

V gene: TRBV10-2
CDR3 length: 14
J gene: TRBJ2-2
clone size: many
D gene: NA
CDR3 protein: CASSAGQSTGELFF
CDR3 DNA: TGCGCCAGCAGTGCGGGGCAGAGCACCGGGGAGCTGTTTTTT

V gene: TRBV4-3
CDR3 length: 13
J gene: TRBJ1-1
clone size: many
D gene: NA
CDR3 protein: CASSQDMTVEAFF
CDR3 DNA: TGCGCCAGCAGCCAAGATATGACAGTCGAAGCTTTCTTT

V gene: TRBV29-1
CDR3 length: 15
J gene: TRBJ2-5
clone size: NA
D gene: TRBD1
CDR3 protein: CSVEDLTGGLQTQYF
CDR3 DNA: TGCAGCGTTGAAGATTTAACAGGGGGCCTCCAGACCCAGTACTTC

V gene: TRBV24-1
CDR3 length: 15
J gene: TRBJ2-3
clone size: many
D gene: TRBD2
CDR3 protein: CATSALAGGGDTQYF
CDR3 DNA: TGTGCCACCAGTGCGCTAGCGGGAGGGGGAGATACGCAGTATTTT

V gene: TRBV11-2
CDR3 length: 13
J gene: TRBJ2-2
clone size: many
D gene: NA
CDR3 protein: CAGQLRNTGELFF
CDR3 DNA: TGTGCCGGACAGTTGAGGAACACCGGGGAGCTGTTTTTT

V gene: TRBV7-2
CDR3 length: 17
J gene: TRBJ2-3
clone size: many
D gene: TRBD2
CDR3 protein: CASSLRLAGPSTDTQYF
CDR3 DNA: TGTGCCAGCAGCTTACGACTAGCGGGTCCTAGCACAGATACGCAGTATTTT

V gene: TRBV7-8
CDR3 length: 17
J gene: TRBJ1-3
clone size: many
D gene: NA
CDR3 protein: CASSPVRGSDTGNTIYF
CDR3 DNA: TGTGCCAGCAGCCCCGTCCGGGGCTCTGATACTGGAAACACCATATATTTT

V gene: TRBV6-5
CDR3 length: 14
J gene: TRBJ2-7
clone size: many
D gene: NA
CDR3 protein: CASSGRHQTYEQYF
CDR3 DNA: TGTGCCAGCAGTGGCCGGCACCAAACCTACGAGCAGTACTTC

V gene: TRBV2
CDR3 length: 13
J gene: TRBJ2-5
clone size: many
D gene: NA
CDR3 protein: CASSGPGGKTQYF
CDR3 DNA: TGTGCCAGCAGTGGCCCAGGGGGGAAGACCCAGTACTTC

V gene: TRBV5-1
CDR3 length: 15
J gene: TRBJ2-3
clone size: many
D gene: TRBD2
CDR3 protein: CASSLSSGSTDTQYF
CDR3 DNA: TGCGCCAGCAGCTTGAGTAGCGGGAGTACAGATACGCAGTATTTT

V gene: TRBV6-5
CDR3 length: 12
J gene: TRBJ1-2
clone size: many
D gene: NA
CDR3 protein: CASRTGNYGYTF
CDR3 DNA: TGTGCCAGCAGGACGGGGAACTATGGCTACACCTTC

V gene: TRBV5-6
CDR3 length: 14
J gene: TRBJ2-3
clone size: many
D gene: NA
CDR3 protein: CASSRGRNTDTQYF
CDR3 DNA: TGTGCCAGCAGCCGCGGACGTAACACAGATACGCAGTATTTT

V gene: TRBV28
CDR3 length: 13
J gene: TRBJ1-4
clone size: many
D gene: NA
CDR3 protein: CASRPGVNEKLFF
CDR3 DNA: TGTGCCAGCAGGCCGGGAGTTAATGAAAAACTGTTTTTT

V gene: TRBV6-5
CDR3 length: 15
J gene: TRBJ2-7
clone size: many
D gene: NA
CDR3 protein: CASSSRRTQDYEQYF
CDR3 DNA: TGTGCCAGCAGTTCAAGGAGGACCCAGGACTACGAGCAGTACTTC

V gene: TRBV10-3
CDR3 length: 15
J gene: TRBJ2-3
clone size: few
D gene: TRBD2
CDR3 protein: CAISETSGGRDTQYF
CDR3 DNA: TGTGCCATCAGTGAAACTAGCGGCGGGCGCGATACGCAGTATTTT

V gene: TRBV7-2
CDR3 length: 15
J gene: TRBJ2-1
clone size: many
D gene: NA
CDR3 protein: CASSLVQGDSSEQFF
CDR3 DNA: TGTGCCAGCAGCTTAGTACAGGGTGATTCCAGTGAGCAGTTCTTC

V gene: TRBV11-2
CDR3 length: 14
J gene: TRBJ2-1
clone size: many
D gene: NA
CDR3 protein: CASSLAQGIHEQFF
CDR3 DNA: TGTGCCAGCAGCTTAGCTCAGGGAATCCATGAGCAGTTCTTC

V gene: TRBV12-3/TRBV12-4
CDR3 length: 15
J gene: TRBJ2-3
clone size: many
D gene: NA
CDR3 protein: CASSPAEGRSDTQYF
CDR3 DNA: TGTGCCAGCAGTCCCGCGGAGGGCCGTTCAGATACGCAGTATTTT

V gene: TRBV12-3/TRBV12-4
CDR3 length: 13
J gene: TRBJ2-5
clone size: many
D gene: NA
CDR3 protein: CASSGLGEETQYF
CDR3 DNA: TGTGCCAGCAGTGGGTTAGGAGAAGAGACCCAGTACTTC

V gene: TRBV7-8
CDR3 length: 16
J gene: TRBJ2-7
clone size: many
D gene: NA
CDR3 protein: CASSLALGRGLNEQYF
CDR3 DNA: TGTGCCAGCAGCTTAGCTTTGGGCAGGGGTCTCAACGAGCAGTACTTC

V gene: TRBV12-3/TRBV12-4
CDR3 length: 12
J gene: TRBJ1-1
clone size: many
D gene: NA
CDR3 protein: CASSPRPNEAFF
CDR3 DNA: TGTGCCAGCAGTCCCCGCCCTAATGAAGCTTTCTTT

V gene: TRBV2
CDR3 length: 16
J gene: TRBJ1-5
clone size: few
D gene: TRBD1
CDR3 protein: CASNQGTGGSNQPQHF
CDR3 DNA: TGTGCCAGCAATCAGGGCACAGGGGGTAGCAATCAGCCCCAGCATTTT

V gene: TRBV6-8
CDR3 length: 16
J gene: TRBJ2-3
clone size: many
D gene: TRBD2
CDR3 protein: CASSYATSGRTDTQYF
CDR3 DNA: TGTGCCAGCAGTTACGCTACTAGCGGGAGAACAGATACGCAGTATTTT

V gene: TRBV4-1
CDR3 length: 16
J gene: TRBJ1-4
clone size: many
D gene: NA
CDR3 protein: CASSQDVGRVNEKLFF
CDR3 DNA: TGCGCCAGCAGCCAAGACGTGGGTCGAGTTAATGAAAAACTGTTTTTT

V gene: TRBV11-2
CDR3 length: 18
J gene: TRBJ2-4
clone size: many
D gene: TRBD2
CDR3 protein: CASSPSGLAGGRVNIQYF
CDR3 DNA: TGTGCCAGCAGCCCCTCCGGACTAGCGGGAGGAAGGGTGAACATTCAGTACTTC

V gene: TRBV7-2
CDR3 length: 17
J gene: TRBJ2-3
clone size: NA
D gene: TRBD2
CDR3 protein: CASSQNLAGAGTDTQYF
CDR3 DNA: TGTGCCAGCAGCCAGAACCTAGCGGGAGCAGGCACAGATACGCAGTATTTT

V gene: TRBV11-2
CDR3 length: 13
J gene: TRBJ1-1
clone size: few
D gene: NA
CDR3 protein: CASSLDGTPEAFF
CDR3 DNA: TGTGCCAGCAGCTTAGATGGCACCCCTGAAGCTTTCTTT

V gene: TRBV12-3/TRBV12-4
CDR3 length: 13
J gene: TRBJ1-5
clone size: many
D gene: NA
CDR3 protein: CASSPWGNQPQHF
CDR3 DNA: TGTGCCAGCAGTCCCTGGGGGAATCAGCCCCAGCATTTT

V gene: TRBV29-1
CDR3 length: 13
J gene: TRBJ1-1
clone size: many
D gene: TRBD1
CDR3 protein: CSALTGLNTEAFF
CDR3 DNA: TGCAGCGCCCTGACAGGGCTTAACACTGAAGCTTTCTTT

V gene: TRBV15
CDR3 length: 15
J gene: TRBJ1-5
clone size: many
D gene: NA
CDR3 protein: CATSKGPPHTQPQHF
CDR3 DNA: TGTGCCACCAGCAAAGGACCTCCCCACACCCAGCCCCAGCATTTT

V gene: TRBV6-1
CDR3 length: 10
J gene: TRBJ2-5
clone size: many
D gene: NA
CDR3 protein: CASTFETQYF
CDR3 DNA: TGTGCCAGCACTTTCGAGACCCAGTACTTC

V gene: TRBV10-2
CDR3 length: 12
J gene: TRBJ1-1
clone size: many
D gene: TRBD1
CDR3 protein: CASIAATGQAFF
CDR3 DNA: TGCGCCAGCATCGCTGCGACAGGGCAAGCTTTCTTT

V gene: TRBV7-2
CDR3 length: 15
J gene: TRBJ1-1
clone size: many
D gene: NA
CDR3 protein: CASSLVPGTNTEAFF
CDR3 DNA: TGTGCCAGCAGCTTAGTACCGGGAACGAACACTGAAGCTTTCTTT

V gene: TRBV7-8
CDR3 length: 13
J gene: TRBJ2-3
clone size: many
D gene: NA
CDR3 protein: CASSLARGDTQYF
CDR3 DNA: TGTGCCAGCAGCTTAGCTAGGGGAGATACGCAGTATTTT

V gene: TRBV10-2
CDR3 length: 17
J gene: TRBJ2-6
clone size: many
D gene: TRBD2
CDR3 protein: CASRRTSASSGANVLTF
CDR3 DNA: TGCGCCAGCAGACGGACTAGCGCTAGCTCTGGGGCCAACGTCCTGACTTTC

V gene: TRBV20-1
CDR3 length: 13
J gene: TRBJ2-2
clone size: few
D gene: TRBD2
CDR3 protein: CSARVAGVGELFF
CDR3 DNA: TGCAGTGCTAGAGTAGCGGGAGTGGGGGAGCTGTTTTTT

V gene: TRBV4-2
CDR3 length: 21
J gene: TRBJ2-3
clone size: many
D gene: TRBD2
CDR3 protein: CASSQDVKLAGIPASTDTQYF
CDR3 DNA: TGTGCCAGCAGCCAAGATGTGAAACTAGCGGGGATACCTGCGAGCACAGATACGCAGTATTTT

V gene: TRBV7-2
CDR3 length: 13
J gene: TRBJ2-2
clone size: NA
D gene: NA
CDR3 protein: CASSPSNTGELFF
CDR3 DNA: TGTGCCAGCAGCCCCTCGAACACCGGGGAGCTGTTTTTT

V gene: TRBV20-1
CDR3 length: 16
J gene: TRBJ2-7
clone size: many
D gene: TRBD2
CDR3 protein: CSALGLAEAFSYEQYF
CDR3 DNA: TGCAGTGCCCTGGGACTAGCGGAGGCCTTCTCCTACGAGCAGTACTTC

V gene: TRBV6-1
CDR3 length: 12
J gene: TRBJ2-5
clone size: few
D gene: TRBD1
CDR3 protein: CASSLPGGGQYF
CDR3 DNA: TGTGCCAGCAGCCTCCCAGGGGGCGGACAGTACTTC

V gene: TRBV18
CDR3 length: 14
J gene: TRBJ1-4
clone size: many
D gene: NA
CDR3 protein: CASSPTAFNEKLFF
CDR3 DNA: TGTGCCAGCTCACCAACGGCCTTTAATGAAAAACTGTTTTTT

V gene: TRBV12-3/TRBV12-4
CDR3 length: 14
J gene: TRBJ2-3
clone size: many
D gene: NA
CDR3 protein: CANARDPGQDTQYF
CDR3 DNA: TGTGCCAACGCCAGGGACCCAGGCCAAGATACGCAGTATTTT

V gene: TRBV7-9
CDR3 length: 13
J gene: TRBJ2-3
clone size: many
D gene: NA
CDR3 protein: CASSPERTDTQYF
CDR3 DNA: TGTGCCAGCAGCCCCGAGCGCACAGATACGCAGTATTTT

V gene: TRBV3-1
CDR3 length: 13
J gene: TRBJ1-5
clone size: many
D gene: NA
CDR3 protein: CASSQDLTQPQHF
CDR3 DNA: TGTGCCAGCAGCCAAGATTTAACTCAGCCCCAGCATTTT